What follows are 32 T cell receptor beta chains derived from one specimen sequenced in a study of human T cells and chemical hapten exposure. TCRdb independently ran MiXCR on the RACE reads; one entry per CDR3 protein. The sample holds 120,000 to 150,000 distinct CDR3 sequences, 10% to 15% seen once. Time point denoted: patch test 2, 6 weeks after DPC sensitization. Treatment described: therapeutic diphenylcyclopropenone sensitization with weekly scalp DPC. Material: whole blood, obtained in connection with sensitization to the hapten diphenylcyclopropenone (DPC). The receptors stem from a woman aged 50 to 60 with alopecia areata. Some clones in this sample may be carry-over from other donors' samples.

The rearrangement joins TRBV20-1 to TRBJ2-4; D unclear. The V gene lost 0 bases and the J gene lost 0 bases, with 6 bases spanning the gap. CDR1 DFQATT and CDR2 SNEGSKA come from the germline V gene (reference sequence). This CDR3 region has 14 residues. The CDR3: CSARDGRAKNIQYF. The CDR3 bases are TGCAGTGCTAGAGACGGACGAGCCAAAAACATTCAGTACTTC.

V gene TRBV6-1 combines with J gene TRBJ1-5; D is unclear. CDR1 MNHNS and CDR2 SASEGT come from the germline V gene. Trimming left V 6 bases short and J 2 bases short, with 8 bases between. The CDR3 has 13 amino acids. The chain's CDR3 is CASRGVGNQPQHF. The CDR3 DNA sequence: TGTGCCAGCAGAGGCGTCGGCAATCAGCCCCAGCATTTT.

This clonotype was observed at least ten times. The chain couples TRBV7-9 to TRBJ2-7; D might be TRBD2 (6 bases). The V and J ends lost 4 bases and 2 bases respectively, with 12 bases between them. The length of the CDR3 is 14 residues. Germline values: CDR1 SEHNR, CDR2 FQNEAQ (reference sequence). In nucleotides, the CDR3 is TGTGCCAGCAGCTATCCGGGAGCCCCCTACGAGCAGTACTTC. Its translation: CASSYPGAPYEQYF.

In its sample, this clonotype was seen a few times. This chain uses TRBV27 with TRBJ2-3; the D gene is possibly TRBD2 (6 bases). The CDR3 extends over 16 amino acids. Trimming removed 6 bases from V and 1 base from J, with 17 bases in between. The germline gives CDR1 MNHEY, CDR2 SMNVEV (reference sequence). The chain's CDR3 is CASRNTPGLRTDTQYF. DNA for the CDR3: TGTGCCAGCAGGAACACACCGGGACTGCGCACAGATACGCAGTATTTT.

CDR3 sequence: CASSQKREQYF. CDR3 nucleotides: TGTGCCAGCAGCCAAAAGCGCGAGCAGTACTTC. The chain links TRBV14 to TRBJ2-7, with D unclear. The CDR3 has 11 amino acids. Germline CDR1 is SGHDN and CDR2 is FVKESK. V was trimmed by 2 bases and J by 6 bases, leaving 5 bases between them.

The chain is built from TRBV7-2 and TRBJ2-1; 9 bases align to TRBD2. CDR1 and CDR2 from the germline V gene are SGHTA and FQGNSA. The V gene end was trimmed by 1 base and the J gene end by 1 base; junction bases not matched to a gene: 5. The CDR3 extends over 17 amino acids. CDR3 protein: CASSLGSLAGSYNEQFF. The CDR3 nucleotides are TGTGCCAGCAGCTTAGGGTCACTAGCGGGTTCCTACAATGAGCAGTTCTTC.

The chain combines TRBV7-9 with TRBJ1-1; D is undetermined. Germline lookup yields CDR1 SEHNR and CDR2 FQNEAQ (reference sequence). The CDR3 sequence is 12 residues long. Trimming removed 1 base from V and 11 bases from J, with 11 bases in between. This CDR3 reads CASSLEGILAFF. CDR3 DNA sequence: TGTGCCAGCAGCTTAGAAGGGATTTTGGCTTTCTTT. Looking up the rest from reference TRBV7-9 and TRBJ1-1 gives the full variable domain: DTGVSQNPRHKITKRGQNVTFRCDPISEHNRLYWYRQTLGQGPEFLTYFQNEAQLEKSRLLSDRFSAERPKGSFSTLEIQRTEQGDSAMYLCASSLEGILAFFGQGTRLTVV.

Ten or more counts support this clonotype. V and J are TRBV27 and TRBJ2-1; 9 bases are shared with TRBD2. The length of the CDR3 is 12 residues. The germline V gene has CDR1 MNHEY and CDR2 SMNVEV (reference sequence). V dropped 6 bases and J dropped 15; count of bases not matched to a gene: 9. This CDR3 reads CASSPGGGGWFF. The CDR3 nucleotides read TGTGCCAGCAGCCCCGGCGGGGGGGGGTGGTTCTTC.

Ten or more counts support this clonotype. This rearrangement joins TRBV12-3 or TRBV12-4 to TRBJ2-7; 7 nucleotides match TRBD1. V lost 7 bases, J lost 1 base, and 13 bases stayed unmatched. The CDR3 has 16 amino acids. The CDR3 nucleotides read TGTGCCAGCACCCCAGGGGGACAACTGGGGTCCTACGAGCAGTACTTC. Protein sequence: CASTPGGQLGSYEQYF.

This clonotype has ten or more counts. The rearrangement links TRBV27 to TRBJ2-5; 12 bases are a match to TRBD2. Germline CDR1 reads MNHEY; CDR2 reads SMNVEV (reference sequence). This CDR3 comprises 16 residues. V shed 5 bases, J shed 5 bases, and the junction held 9 bases outside the gene matches. Here the CDR3 reads CASSTLTSGSGETQYF. The CDR3 DNA reads as TGTGCCAGCAGTACCCTGACTAGCGGGAGTGGGGAGACCCAGTACTTC.

The V call is TRBV29-1, the J call TRBJ2-1; the D gene is possibly TRBD2 (6 bases). The CDR3 is 14 amino acids. Trimming pared 6 bases from V and 2 bases from J, leaving 14 bases between. CDR1 and CDR2 (germline): SQVTM, ANQGSEA. This CDR3 reads CSVPLLAPYNEQFF. Written as DNA, the CDR3 is TGCAGCGTACCGCTTCTAGCGCCCTACAATGAGCAGTTCTTC.

CDR3 DNA sequence: TGCAGCGTTGGGGCGGGTTTCTCCTACAATGAGCAGTTCTTC. This translates into CSVGAGFSYNEQFF. V usage is TRBV29-1 and J usage is TRBJ2-1, with a possible D match to TRBD2 (5 bases). Germline assignment: CDR1 SQVTM and CDR2 ANQGSEA. This CDR3 spans 14 amino acids. V shed 4 bases and J shed 0 bases, with 10 bases lying between them.

This clonotype was counted a few times. In nucleotides, the CDR3 is TGTGCCAGCAGCCCCATCACAGGTTTGTACGAGCAGTACTTC. The encoded protein is CASSPITGLYEQYF. The rearrangement uses TRBV19 and TRBJ2-7, with D possibly TRBD1 on 5 matching bases. CDR3 length: 14 amino acids. V dropped 9 bases and J dropped 4 bases, with 19 bases sitting between them. Germline assignment: CDR1 LNHDA and CDR2 SQIVND (reference sequence).

This clonotype was seen ten or more times. The chain carries TRBV30 and TRBJ2-6, with 7 bases lining up with TRBD2. CDR3 length: 12 amino acids. Germline CDR1 and CDR2: GTSNPN and SVGIG (reference sequence). Trimming removed 3 bases from V and 11 bases from J; junction bases left unmatched: 4. The CDR3 DNA follows: TGTGCCTGGAGGGCAGCGGGACACGTCCTGACTTTC. Its protein product is CAWRAAGHVLTF. The variable domain in full, with the rest retrieved from reference TRBV30 and TRBJ2-6, is SQTIHQWPATLVQPVGSPLSLECTVEGTSNPNLYWYRQAAGRGLQLLFYSVGIGQISSEVPQNLSASRPQDRQFILSSKKLLLSDSGFYLCAWRAAGHVLTFGAGSRLTVL.

The chain has TRBV7-2 and TRBJ2-1, with a tentative D call TRBD2 (7 bases). CDR3 length: 13 residues. Germline V gives CDR1 SGHTA, CDR2 FQGNSA. Trimming removed 5 bases at V and 8 bases at J, with 13 bases between. DNA for the CDR3: TGTGCCAGCAGCATGCAGGGGAGGGATGAGCAGTTCTTC. Amino acid sequence: CASSMQGRDEQFF.

This chain links TRBV19 with TRBJ2-6, with 8 bases identical to TRBD1. V shed 3 bases and J 4 bases; nucleotides not matched to a gene: 8. The germline V gene has CDR1 LNHDA and CDR2 SQIVND (reference sequence). The CDR3 has 17 residues. CDR3 nucleotide sequence: TGTGCCAGTAGTATGGAAAACAGGGGGGAAGGGGCCAACGTCCTGACTTTC. This translates into CASSMENRGEGANVLTF.

This clonotype has more than one count but fewer than ten. The V and J genes are TRBV7-2 and TRBJ2-7; D possibly matches TRBD1 or TRBD2 (5 bases each). Deletions cut 7 bases from V and 2 bases from J, with 15 bases between. The CDR3 runs 14 residues. The germline V gene encodes CDR1 SGHTA and CDR2 FQGNSA. This chain's CDR3 is CASTLGPAAYEQYF. CDR3 sequence (DNA): TGTGCCAGCACCCTGGGACCCGCAGCCTACGAGCAGTACTTC.

This clonotype was seen a handful of times. The chain couples TRBV27 to TRBJ1-1; D remains ambiguous. V shed 4 bases and J shed 0 bases, with 18 bases lying between them. CDR1 and CDR2 from the germline V gene are MNHEY and SMNVEV (reference sequence). The CDR3 loop spans 17 amino acids. In DNA, the CDR3 is TGTGCCAGCAGTTCCCGGGCCACAGCCATAATGAACACTGAAGCTTTCTTT. This codes for CASSSRATAIMNTEAFF.

This clonotype was detected a few times. The J gene is TRBJ2-7, the V gene TRBV7-2, with TRBD2 matching 8 bases. The CDR3 length is 15 residues. The V gene end was trimmed by 4 bases and the J gene end by 1 base; junction bases not matched to a gene: 6. Germline V lookup: CDR1 SGHTA, CDR2 FQGNSA. CDR3 region: CASSSLAGSSYEQYF. DNA of the CDR3: TGTGCCAGCAGCTCCTTAGCGGGGTCTTCCTACGAGCAGTACTTC.

The V call is TRBV6-5, the J call TRBJ2-7, with D perhaps TRBD1 or TRBD2 (5 bases each). CDR3 length: 12 amino acids. Germline V CDR1 and CDR2: MNHEY, SVGAGI. V was shortened by 7 bases and J by 10 bases, with 17 bases between the two germline ends. This CDR3 is CASIGPRGRQYF. CDR3 bases: TGTGCCAGCATCGGACCCCGGGGCCGCCAGTACTTC.

With respect to this clonotype: A read error may explain this, as a much larger clone is one base away. J is TRBJ2-1 and V is TRBV28, with 10 bases fitting TRBD2. This CDR3 has 15 amino acids. Germline lookup yields CDR1 MDHEN and CDR2 SYDVKM. J was trimmed by 4 bases and V by 4 bases; bases with no gene match: 4. The CDR3 protein is CASSSGLAVYNEQFF. The CDR3 nucleotides are TGTGCCAGCAGTTCCGGACTAGCGGTTTACAATGAGCAGTTCTTC. The whole variable domain, remainder taken from reference TRBV28 and TRBJ2-1, is DVKVTQSSRYLVKRTGEKVFLECVQDMDHENMFWYRQDPGLGLRLIYFSYDVKMKEKGDIPEGYSVSREKKERFSLILESASTNQTSMYLCASSSGLAVYNEQFFGPGTRLTVL.

There are a few counts of this clonotype. The V gene is TRBV23-1, the J gene TRBJ2-3; the D is unclear. TRBV23-1 carries the ORF label, with uncertain function. The length of the CDR3 is 10 residues. V lost 2 bases to trimming and J lost 9 bases, with 3 bases between them. The CDR3, as DNA: TGCGCCAGCAGTCAACCGACGCAGTATTTT. This sequence encodes CASSQPTQYF.

The sample holds many counts of this clonotype. CDR3 nucleotides: TGTGCCAGCAGTTTATCCGCAAGTCCGAATGAGCAGTTCTTC. Translated, it gives CASSLSASPNEQFF. The chain uses TRBV12-3 or TRBV12-4 and TRBJ2-1, with D unclear. The CDR3 runs to 14 residues. The V end lost 2 bases, the J end lost 7 bases, and 12 bases lay between the germline ends.

This clonotype was observed a handful of times. The V and J genes are TRBV5-1 and TRBJ1-2; 10 bases line up with TRBD1. CDR1 and CDR2 from the germline V gene are SGHRS and YFSETQ. The CDR3 loop spans 16 amino acids. V trimming: 4 bases; J trimming: 0 bases; junction bases outside the gene matches: 6. CDR3 region: CASSREGTGANYGYTF. CDR3 in DNA: TGCGCCAGCAGCCGGGAAGGGACAGGGGCTAACTATGGCTACACCTTC.

This clonotype was found a few times. The chain carries TRBV7-2 and TRBJ2-1; 7 bases fit TRBD1. The CDR3 length is 15 residues. Trimming removed 0 bases from V and 1 base from J; junction bases left unmatched: 0. The germline V gene has CDR1 SGHTA and CDR2 FQGNSA. CDR3 sequence reads: CASSLAGQSYNEQFF. Written as DNA, the CDR3 is TGTGCCAGCAGCTTAGCGGGACAGTCCTACAATGAGCAGTTCTTC. Complete variable domain (other parts from reference TRBV7-2 and TRBJ2-1): GAGVSQSPSNKVTEKGKDVELRCDPISGHTALYWYRQSLGQGLEFLIYFQGNSAPDKSGLPSDRFSAERTGGSVSTLTIQRTQQEDSAVYLCASSLAGQSYNEQFFGPGTRLTVL.

This clonotype was counted a few times. The J gene is TRBJ2-3, the V gene TRBV20-1; 14 nucleotides align to TRBD2. The CDR3 runs 14 residues. The junction had 9 bases not matched to a gene; V was cut back by 5 bases and J by 11 bases. Germline CDR1 reads DFQATT; CDR2 reads SNEGSKA (reference sequence). The CDR3 here is CSALTSGRGPRQYF. The CDR3 DNA follows: TGCAGTGCTCTGACTAGCGGGAGGGGGCCCCGGCAGTATTTT.

This clonotype appeared a few times. The chain combines TRBV24-1 with TRBJ1-2; TRBD1 aligns across 8 bases. The CDR3 is 15 amino acids. The junction had 7 bases not matched to a gene; V was cut back by 4 bases and J by 4 bases. The V gene's germline CDR1 is KGHDR and CDR2 SFDVKD. The CDR3 DNA reads as TGTGCCACCAGTGAACCTACCGGGACAGGCTATGGCTACACCTTC. It codes for CATSEPTGTGYGYTF.

This clonotype was counted at least ten times. The rearrangement uses TRBV7-6 and TRBJ2-5, with 7 positions matching TRBD2. This CDR3 has 14 amino acids. Germline V gene lookup returns CDR1 SGHVS and CDR2 FNYEAQ. V was clipped by 3 bases and J by 5 bases; unmatched bases: 6. The CDR3 nucleotides are TGTGCCAGCAGCTTTTCTAGCGGTAGGGAGACCCAGTACTTC. This codes for CASSFSSGRETQYF.

V and J are TRBV29-1 and TRBJ1-5; D is possibly TRBD1 (5 bases). The CDR3 is 13 amino acids. Germline V lookup: CDR1 SQVTM, CDR2 ANQGSEA. The germline V and J ends were trimmed by 4 bases and 0 bases, with 7 bases remaining between them. Written as DNA, the CDR3 is TGCAGCGTTGCACAGGATAGCAATCAGCCCCAGCATTTT. As protein: CSVAQDSNQPQHF.

This chain connects TRBV29-1 to TRBJ2-1, with 9 bases lining up with TRBD1. The V and J ends lost 7 bases and 4 bases, in that order; junction bases with no gene match: 8. Germline CDR1 is SQVTM and CDR2 is ANQGSEA. The CDR3 consists of 14 residues. CDR3 loop: CSGGQGLRYNEQFF. The DNA for the CDR3 is TGCAGCGGGGGACAGGGACTAAGATACAATGAGCAGTTCTTC.

This clonotype was found once. The V call is TRBV20-1, the J call TRBJ2-5; D perhaps matches TRBD2 (6 bases). Trimming removed 3 bases at V and 2 bases at J, with 19 bases between. Germline values: CDR1 DFQATT, CDR2 SNEGSKA (reference sequence). The CDR3 loop spans 16 amino acids. The CDR3 here is CSASRNPGTPQETQYF. The CDR3 nucleotides are TGCAGTGCTAGCCGCAACCCTGGGACTCCACAAGAGACCCAGTACTTC.

This clonotype was seen repeatedly, ten times or more. V and J are TRBV11-2 and TRBJ1-1, with D possibly matching TRBD1 (5 bases). The CDR3 totals 13 residues. CDR1 SGHAT and CDR2 FQNNGV come from the germline V gene. V lost 5 bases, J lost 4 bases, and 11 bases lay in between. CDR3 amino acids: CASSTPGATEAFF. The DNA of the CDR3 is TGTGCCAGCAGCACCCCCGGGGCCACTGAAGCTTTCTTT.